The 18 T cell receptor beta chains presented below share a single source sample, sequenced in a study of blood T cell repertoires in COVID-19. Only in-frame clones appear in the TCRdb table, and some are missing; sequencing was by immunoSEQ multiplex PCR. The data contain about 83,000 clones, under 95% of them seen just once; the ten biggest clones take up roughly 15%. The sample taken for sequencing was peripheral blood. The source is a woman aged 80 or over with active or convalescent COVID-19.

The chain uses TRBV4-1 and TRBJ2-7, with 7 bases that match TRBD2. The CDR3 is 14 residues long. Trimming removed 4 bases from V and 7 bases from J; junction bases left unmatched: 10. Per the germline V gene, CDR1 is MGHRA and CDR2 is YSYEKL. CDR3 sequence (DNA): TGCGCCAGCAGCCCTAGACTAGCCACTCAAGAGCAGTACTTC. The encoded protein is CASSPRLATQEQYF.

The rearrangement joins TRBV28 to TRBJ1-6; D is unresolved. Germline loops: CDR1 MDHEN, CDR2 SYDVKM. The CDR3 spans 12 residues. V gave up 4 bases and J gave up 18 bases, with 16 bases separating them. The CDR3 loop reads CASSSPVKPTHF. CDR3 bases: TGTGCCAGCAGTTCCCCGGTGAAGCCAACCCACTTT.

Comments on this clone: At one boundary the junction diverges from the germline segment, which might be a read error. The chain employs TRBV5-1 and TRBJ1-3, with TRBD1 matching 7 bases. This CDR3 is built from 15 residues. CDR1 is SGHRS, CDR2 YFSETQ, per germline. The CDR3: CASSPDRASRNTIYF. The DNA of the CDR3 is TGCGCCAGCAGCCCCGACAGGGCCTCTAGAAACACCATATATTTT.

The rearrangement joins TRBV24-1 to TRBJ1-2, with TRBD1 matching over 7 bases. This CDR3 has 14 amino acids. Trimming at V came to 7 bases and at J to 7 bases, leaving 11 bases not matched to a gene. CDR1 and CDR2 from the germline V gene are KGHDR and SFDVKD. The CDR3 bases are TGTGCCACCAGCCAGACAGGGACCCGGGGTGGCTACACCTTC. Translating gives CATSQTGTRGGYTF.

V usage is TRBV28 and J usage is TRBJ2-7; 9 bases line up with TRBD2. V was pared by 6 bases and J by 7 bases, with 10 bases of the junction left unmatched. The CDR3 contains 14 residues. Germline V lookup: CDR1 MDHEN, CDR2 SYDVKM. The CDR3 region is CASSETSGTSEQYF. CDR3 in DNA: TGTGCCAGCAGCGAGACTAGCGGCACATCTGAGCAGTACTTC.

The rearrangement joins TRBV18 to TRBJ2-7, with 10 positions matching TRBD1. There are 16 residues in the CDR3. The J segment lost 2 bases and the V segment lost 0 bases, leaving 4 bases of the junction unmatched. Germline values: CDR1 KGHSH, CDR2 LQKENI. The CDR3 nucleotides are TGTGCCAGCTCACCACCGATAGGGACAGGGGCCTACGAGCAGTACTTC. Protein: CASSPPIGTGAYEQYF.

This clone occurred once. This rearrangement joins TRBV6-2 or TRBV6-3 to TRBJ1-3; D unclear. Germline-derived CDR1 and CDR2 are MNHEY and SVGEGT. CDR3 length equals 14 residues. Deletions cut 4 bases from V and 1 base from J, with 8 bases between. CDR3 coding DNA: TGTGCCAGCAGTTCCGGGAGGTCTGGAAACACCATATATTTT. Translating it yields CASSSGRSGNTIYF.

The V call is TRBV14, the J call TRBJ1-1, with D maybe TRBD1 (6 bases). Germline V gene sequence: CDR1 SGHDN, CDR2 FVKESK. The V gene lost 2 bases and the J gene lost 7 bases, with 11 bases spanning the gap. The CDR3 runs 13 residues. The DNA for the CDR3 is TGTGCCAGCAGCCAACAAAGGGGGGGTGAAGCTTTCTTT. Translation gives CASSQQRGGEAFF. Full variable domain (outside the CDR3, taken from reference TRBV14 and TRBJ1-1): EAGVTQFPSHSVIEKGQTVTLRCDPISGHDNLYWYRRVMGKEIKFLLHFVKESKQDESGMPNNRFLAERTGGTYSTLKVQPAELEDSGVYFCASSQQRGGEAFFGQGTRLTVV.

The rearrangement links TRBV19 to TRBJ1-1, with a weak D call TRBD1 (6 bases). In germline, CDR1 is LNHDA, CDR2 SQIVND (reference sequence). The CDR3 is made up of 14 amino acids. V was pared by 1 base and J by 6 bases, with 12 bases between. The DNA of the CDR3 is TGTGCCAGTAGTATAGTAGGGGGTGTCGCTGAAGCTTTCTTT. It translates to CASSIVGGVAEAFF.

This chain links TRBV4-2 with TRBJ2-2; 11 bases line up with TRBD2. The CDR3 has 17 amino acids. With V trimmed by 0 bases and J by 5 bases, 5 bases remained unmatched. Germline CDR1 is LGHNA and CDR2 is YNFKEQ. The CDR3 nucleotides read TGTGCCAGCAGCCAAGATGTAGCGGGGGGGCTAACCGGGGAGCTGTTTTTT. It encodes CASSQDVAGGLTGELFF.

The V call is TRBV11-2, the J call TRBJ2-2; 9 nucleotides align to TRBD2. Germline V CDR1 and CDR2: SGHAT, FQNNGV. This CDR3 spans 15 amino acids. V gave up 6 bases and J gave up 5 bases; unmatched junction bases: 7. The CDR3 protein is CASRPTSGWTGELFF. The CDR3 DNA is TGTGCCAGCAGACCAACTAGCGGGTGGACCGGGGAGCTGTTTTTT.

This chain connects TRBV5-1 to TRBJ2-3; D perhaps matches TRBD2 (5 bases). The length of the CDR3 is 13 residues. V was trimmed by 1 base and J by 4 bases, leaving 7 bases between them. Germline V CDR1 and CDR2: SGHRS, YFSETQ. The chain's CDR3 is CASSLRGADTQYF. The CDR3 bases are TGCGCCAGCAGCTTGCGGGGTGCAGATACGCAGTATTTT.

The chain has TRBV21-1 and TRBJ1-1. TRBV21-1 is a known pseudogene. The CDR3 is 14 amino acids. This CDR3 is CASSSCGVGTEAFF. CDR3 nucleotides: TGTGCCAGCAGCAGCTGCGGGGTAGGCACTGAAGCTTTCTTT.

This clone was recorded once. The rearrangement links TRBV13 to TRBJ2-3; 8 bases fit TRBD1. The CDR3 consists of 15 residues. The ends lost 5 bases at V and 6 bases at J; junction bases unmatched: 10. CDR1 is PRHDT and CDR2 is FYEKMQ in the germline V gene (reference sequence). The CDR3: CASSPTHRGVDTQYF. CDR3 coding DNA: TGTGCCAGCAGCCCCACCCACAGGGGGGTGGATACGCAGTATTTT.

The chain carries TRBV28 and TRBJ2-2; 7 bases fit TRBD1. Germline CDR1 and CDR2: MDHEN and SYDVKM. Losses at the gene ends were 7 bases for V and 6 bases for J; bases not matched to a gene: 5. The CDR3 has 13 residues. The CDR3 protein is CASIRQGPGELFF. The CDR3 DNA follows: TGTGCCAGCATCCGACAGGGACCCGGGGAGCTGTTTTTT. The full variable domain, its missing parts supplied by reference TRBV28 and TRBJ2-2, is DVKVTQSSRYLVKRTGEKVFLECVQDMDHENMFWYRQDPGLGLRLIYFSYDVKMKEKGDIPEGYSVSREKKERFSLILESASTNQTSMYLCASIRQGPGELFFGEGSRLTVL.

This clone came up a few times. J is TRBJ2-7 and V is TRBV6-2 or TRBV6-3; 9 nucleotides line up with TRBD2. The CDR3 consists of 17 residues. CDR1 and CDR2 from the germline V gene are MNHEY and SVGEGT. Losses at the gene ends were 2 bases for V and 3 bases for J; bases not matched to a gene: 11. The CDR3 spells CASSYSPPSGIYYEQYF. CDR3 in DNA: TGTGCCAGCAGTTACAGTCCCCCTAGCGGGATATACTACGAGCAGTACTTC.

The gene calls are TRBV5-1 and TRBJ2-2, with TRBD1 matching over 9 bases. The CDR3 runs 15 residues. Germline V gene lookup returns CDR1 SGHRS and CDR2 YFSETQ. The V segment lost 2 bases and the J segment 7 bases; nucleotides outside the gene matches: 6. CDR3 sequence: CASSFRTGDGGELFF. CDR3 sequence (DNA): TGCGCCAGCAGCTTTCGGACAGGGGATGGCGGGGAGCTGTTTTTT.

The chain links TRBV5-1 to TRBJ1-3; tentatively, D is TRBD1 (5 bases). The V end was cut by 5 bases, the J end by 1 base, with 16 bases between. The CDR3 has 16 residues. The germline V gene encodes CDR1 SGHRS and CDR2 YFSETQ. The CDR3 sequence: CASRFGPGNSGNTIYF. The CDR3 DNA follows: TGCGCCAGCAGATTCGGTCCAGGGAATTCTGGAAACACCATATATTTT.